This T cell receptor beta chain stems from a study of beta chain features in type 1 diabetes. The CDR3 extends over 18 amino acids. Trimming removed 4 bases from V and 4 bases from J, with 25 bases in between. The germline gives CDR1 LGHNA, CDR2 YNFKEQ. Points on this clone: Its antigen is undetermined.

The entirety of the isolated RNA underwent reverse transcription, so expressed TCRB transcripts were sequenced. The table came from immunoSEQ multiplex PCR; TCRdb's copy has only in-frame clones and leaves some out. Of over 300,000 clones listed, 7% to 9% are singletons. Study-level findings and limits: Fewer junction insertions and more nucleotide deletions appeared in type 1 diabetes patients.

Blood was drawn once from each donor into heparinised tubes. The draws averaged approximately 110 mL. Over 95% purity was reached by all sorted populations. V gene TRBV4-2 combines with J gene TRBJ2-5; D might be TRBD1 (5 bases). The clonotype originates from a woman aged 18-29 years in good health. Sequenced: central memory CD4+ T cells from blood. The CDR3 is CASSPGRRQSPLLETQYF. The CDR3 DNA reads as TGTGCCAGCAGCCCCGGGCGTAGACAGTCTCCCCTGTTAGAGACCCAGTACTTC.